Listed below are T cell receptor beta chains from one sample, sequenced in a study of OX40 agonist ivuxolimab in advanced cancers. Some clones are missing from TCRdb's copy, which holds only in-frame ones; the method was immunoSEQ multiplex PCR. This table holds about 59,000 clones, over 70% found once. The input for sequencing was CD4+ or CD8+ T cells sorted from blood, taken in a trial of the OX40 agonist ivuxolimab. These receptors all stem from an adult with an advanced solid tumor such as melanoma, head and neck, liver or kidney cancer. Each CDR3 is given with its conserved first and last residue. A D gene is named only where the DNA matches it firmly. Expanded clones are given a class, and other clones once, few, many or no size at all.

V,D,J,size,DNA,CDR3
TRBV18,TRBD1,TRBJ1-2,NA,TGTGCCAGCTCCCCGGACAGGGAGTATGGCTACACCTTC,CASSPDREYGYTF
TRBV7-2,NA,TRBJ2-5,NA,TGTGCCAGCAGCAGACAGCAAGAGACCCAGTACTTC,CASSRQQETQYF
TRBV13,TRBD1,TRBJ1-3,NA,TGTGCCAGCAGCGGGGGGACAGGGCATCAGTTCCCTGGAAACACCATATATTTT,CASSGGTGHQFPGNTIYF
TRBV5-1,NA,TRBJ1-1,NA,TGCGCCAGCAGCTTGGCCCCCCCTGACACTGAAGCTTTCTTT,CASSLAPPDTEAFF
TRBV27,NA,TRBJ2-7,NA,TGTGCCAGCAGTCCCGGGACATTAGGGACCGAGCAGTACTTC,CASSPGTLGTEQYF
TRBV7-9,NA,TRBJ2-5,NA,TGTGCCAGCAGCTCTCGGCAGACCCAGTACTTC,CASSSRQTQYF
TRBV7-9,TRBD2,TRBJ2-3,NA,TGTGCCAGCAGCTTGGGAGCCCTAGCGGGAGGGCCCACAGATACGCAGTATTTT,CASSLGALAGGPTDTQYF
TRBV18,TRBD2,TRBJ2-1,NA,TGTGCCAGCTCACCTCCTAGCGGGAGTCGGAATGAGCAGTTCTTC,CASSPPSGSRNEQFF
TRBV5-6,NA,TRBJ2-7,few,TGTGCCAGCAGCTTTAGAGGGGAGATTTACGAGCAGTACTTC,CASSFRGEIYEQYF
TRBV7-8,NA,TRBJ1-1,NA,TGTGCCAGCAGCCCCGGGAGAGGGGCGCGGACTGAAGCTTTCTTT,CASSPGRGARTEAFF
TRBV27,TRBD2,TRBJ2-3,few,TGTGCCAGCAGTTTATCCGCGCGGGGGGGGCCCCGGACAGATACGCAGTATTTT,CASSLSARGGPRTDTQYF
TRBV4-2,NA,TRBJ1-3,NA,TGTGCCAGCAGCCAAGATTACAGGAACTCTGGAAACACCATATATTTT,CASSQDYRNSGNTIYF
TRBV28,NA,TRBJ2-7,NA,TGTGCCAGCAGCCCTCCTTTGGGGGAAGGAAACGAGCAGTACTTC,CASSPPLGEGNEQYF
TRBV5-4,TRBD2,TRBJ2-7,NA,TGTGCCAGCAGCTCTAGCGGGAGACCCTCGGGCGAGCAGTACTTC,CASSSSGRPSGEQYF
TRBV5-1,NA,TRBJ2-2,medium-sized,TGCGCCAGCAGCTTGGCGGGGAACACCGGGGAGCTGTTTTTT,CASSLAGNTGELFF
TRBV5-1,NA,TRBJ2-2,NA,TGCGCCAGCAGCCTCCAGGGATGGGACACCGGGGAGCTGTTTTTT,CASSLQGWDTGELFF
TRBV25-1,NA,TRBJ2-5,NA,TGTGCCAGCAGCCCCTCGGGACCGTCTGCGACCCAGTACTTC,CASSPSGPSATQYF
TRBV15,NA,TRBJ1-5,NA,TGTGCCACCAGTACACGTCAGGGACGCAATCAGCCCCAGCATTTT,CATSTRQGRNQPQHF
TRBV19,NA,TRBJ2-7,NA,TGTGCCAGTAGCGGGGAATCCTCCTACGAGCAGTACTTC,CASSGESSYEQYF
TRBV10-1,TRBD1,TRBJ2-6,once,TGCGCCAGCACCGTCACGGGACAGGAGAAAAACCTCTCTGGGGCCAACGTCCTGACTTTC,CASTVTGQEKNLSGANVLTF
TRBV7-3,TRBD1,TRBJ1-6,NA,TGTGCCAGCAGCAGGGGACAGGGAAATTCACCCCTCCACTTT,CASSRGQGNSPLHF
TRBV19,TRBD1,TRBJ1-2,NA,TGTGCCAGTAGCCAACAGGGGACAGGGGTTGGCTACACCTTC,CASSQQGTGVGYTF
TRBV27,NA,TRBJ2-1,few,TGTGCCAGCAGTTTATACGGTTACAATGAGCAGTTCTTC,CASSLYGYNEQFF
TRBV5-5,NA,TRBJ1-4,NA,TGTGCCAGCAGTCAAGAGTGGTACAGTAATGAAAAACTGTTTTTT,CASSQEWYSNEKLFF
TRBV12-1,NA,TRBJ2-1,NA,TGTGCCAGCAGCTTTGGAGGTCTAGCGGGAGGCTCCTACAATGAGCAGTTCTTC,CASSFGGLAGGSYNEQFF
TRBV27,TRBD2,TRBJ2-7,NA,TGTGCCAGCAGACTCGGGACTAGCGTAATTGAGCAGTACTTC,CASRLGTSVIEQYF
TRBV2,NA,TRBJ1-2,NA,TGTGCCAGCAGTGTAGACAGGTGGTTTGGCTACACCTTC,CASSVDRWFGYTF
TRBV15,TRBD1,TRBJ2-1,NA,TGTGCCACCAGCAGAGAGCGGACAGGGTCCTACAATGAGCAGTTCTTC,CATSRERTGSYNEQFF
TRBV7-3,NA,TRBJ1-2,NA,TGTGCCAGCAGCTTAACGTCCTCAGGGTGGAGCGGCTACACCTTC,CASSLTSSGWSGYTF
TRBV5-1,NA,TRBJ2-6,NA,TGCGCCAGCAGCTTGGACCCGACTGGGGCCAACGTCCTGACTTTC,CASSLDPTGANVLTF
TRBV19,NA,TRBJ2-3,NA,TGTGCCAGTAGCCAGACAAGGGCTGCCGATACGCAGTATTTT,CASSQTRAADTQYF
TRBV28,TRBD1,TRBJ2-7,NA,TGTGCCAGCAGTTTATGGGACAGGGGTTTTTACGAGCAGTACTTC,CASSLWDRGFYEQYF
TRBV19,TRBD1,TRBJ1-4,NA,TGTGCCAGTAGTACGTCGGGACAGACTAATGAAAAACTGTTTTTT,CASSTSGQTNEKLFF
TRBV4-3,NA,TRBJ1-2,NA,TGCGCCAGCAGCCGAAGGACGGACACTAACTATGGCTACACCTTC,CASSRRTDTNYGYTF
TRBV7-6,NA,TRBJ1-3,once,TGTGCCAGCAGCCAACAAAGCTCTGGAAACACCATATATTTT,CASSQQSSGNTIYF
TRBV5-1,NA,TRBJ1-2,few,TGCGCCAGCAGCTTGGGGTTCCGGGACACTCCTAACTATGGCTACACCTTC,CASSLGFRDTPNYGYTF